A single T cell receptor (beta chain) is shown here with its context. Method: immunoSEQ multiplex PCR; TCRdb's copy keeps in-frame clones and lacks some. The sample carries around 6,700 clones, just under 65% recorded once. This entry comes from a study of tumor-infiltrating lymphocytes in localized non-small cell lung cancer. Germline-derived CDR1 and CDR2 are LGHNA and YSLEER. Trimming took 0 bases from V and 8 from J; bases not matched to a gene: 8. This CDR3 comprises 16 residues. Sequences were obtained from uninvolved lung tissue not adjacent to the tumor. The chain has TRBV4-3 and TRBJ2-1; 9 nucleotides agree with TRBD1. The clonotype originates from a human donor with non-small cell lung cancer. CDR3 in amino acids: CASSQDWDRVVDEQFF. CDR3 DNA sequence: TGCGCCAGCAGCCAAGACTGGGACAGGGTTGTAGATGAGCAGTTCTTC.